The 32 T cell receptor beta chains below were found in one sample sequenced in a study of blood T cell repertoires in COVID-19. Profiled with immunoSEQ multiplex PCR; TCRdb holds only in-frame clones, not every one. The table includes 200,000 to 300,000 clones, about 93% detected once. Sequencing used peripheral blood. Every receptor here comes from a man aged 30-40 years with COVID-19, enrolled during active disease.

The chain uses TRBV14 and TRBJ2-1; a possible D gene is TRBD2 (5 bases). The CDR3 spans 13 residues. Germline V lookup: CDR1 SGHDN, CDR2 FVKESK. Deletions cut 5 bases from V and 10 bases from J, with 15 bases between. For the CDR3, the DNA is TGTGCCAGCAGCTGGAGGACTGTGGGCGAGCAGTTCTTC. It codes for CASSWRTVGEQFF.

V gene TRBV2 combines with J gene TRBJ1-4, with D maybe TRBD1 (6 bases). The CDR3 covers 14 residues. CDR1 and CDR2 (germline): SNHLY, FYNNEI. Trimming removed 6 bases at V and 4 bases at J, with 12 bases between. CDR3 nucleotides: TGTGCCAGCAGGGAGACAGGACTTAATGAAAAACTGTTTTTT. Translated, it gives CASRETGLNEKLFF.

This clone was detected only once. The rearrangement uses TRBV7-9 and TRBJ2-1, with 7 bases matching TRBD2. With 6 bases clipped from V and 8 bases from J, the junction kept 7 bases outside the gene matches. This CDR3 is built from 13 residues. From germline, CDR1 is SEHNR and CDR2 FQNEAQ (reference sequence). The CDR3 loop reads CASSPPGRDEQFF. The CDR3 nucleotides read TGTGCCAGCAGTCCCCCGGGGAGGGATGAGCAGTTCTTC.

The chain recombines TRBV5-1 with TRBJ2-2; 8 positions agree with TRBD2. V lost 2 bases, J lost 5 bases, and 5 bases stayed unmatched. CDR3 size: 15 residues. The germline CDR1 and CDR2 sequences are SGHRS and YFSETQ. This CDR3 reads CASSFRSGGTGELFF. For the CDR3, the DNA is TGCGCCAGCAGCTTCAGGAGCGGGGGAACCGGGGAGCTGTTTTTT.

The V call is TRBV4-1, the J call TRBJ1-6, with D maybe TRBD1 (5 bases). In germline, CDR1 is MGHRA, CDR2 YSYEKL. Trimming pared 0 bases from V and 8 bases from J, leaving 11 bases between. The CDR3 consists of 15 residues. The CDR3 is CASSQDGSGYSPLHF. CDR3 nucleotide sequence: TGCGCCAGCAGCCAAGATGGTTCAGGGTATTCACCCCTCCACTTT.

CDR3 region: CASSRGPSGEQFF. CDR3 coding DNA: TGTGCCAGCAGCAGGGGGCCTAGTGGTGAGCAGTTCTTC. The chain is built from TRBV13 and TRBJ2-1; 7 nucleotides align to TRBD1. The germline gives CDR1 PRHDT, CDR2 FYEKMQ (reference sequence). This CDR3 is built from 13 residues. J gave up 9 bases and V 5 bases, and 7 bases lay outside the gene matches.

This chain uses TRBV11-2 with TRBJ2-1, with TRBD1 identical over 9 bases. The CDR3 runs 17 residues. The J segment lost 3 bases and the V segment lost 2 bases, leaving 8 bases of the junction unmatched. Germline V CDR1 and CDR2: SGHAT, FQNNGV. The CDR3 nucleotides are TGTGCCAGCAGCTTACTCCGGGACAGGGTAAGCTACAATGAGCAGTTCTTC. It codes for CASSLLRDRVSYNEQFF.

The gene calls are TRBV30 and TRBJ2-6; D remains unclear. The CDR3 contains 13 residues. V lost 4 bases and J 1 base, leaving 5 bases between the germline ends. The V gene's germline CDR1 is GTSNPN and CDR2 SVGIG (reference sequence). The CDR3 region has the DNA TGTGCCTGGACTAATTCTGGGGCCAACGTCCTGACTTTC. Translation: CAWTNSGANVLTF.

The chain recombines TRBV2 with TRBJ2-5; 13 bases agree with TRBD2. CDR1 and CDR2 (germline): SNHLY, FYNNEI. The CDR3 consists of 17 residues. Trimming cost V 5 bases and J 5 bases; bases outside gene matches: 11. The chain's CDR3 is CASSPPLLAGGPETQYF. CDR3 sequence (DNA): TGTGCCAGCAGTCCGCCCCTACTAGCGGGGGGGCCGGAGACCCAGTACTTC.

The chain combines TRBV11-3 with TRBJ1-5; 8 bases agree with TRBD1. Trimming removed 2 bases from V and 0 bases from J; junction bases left unmatched: 12. Germline loops: CDR1 SGHNT, CDR2 YENEEA. This CDR3 region has 19 residues. CDR3 sequence reads: CASSLLGQAMRGSNQPQHF. DNA for the CDR3: TGTGCCAGCAGCTTACTGGGACAGGCGATGAGGGGTAGCAATCAGCCCCAGCATTTT.

This chain connects TRBV18 to TRBJ2-6; D gene unclear. This CDR3 has 15 residues. Looked up from germline, CDR1 is KGHSH and CDR2 is LQKENI. V gave up 6 bases and J gave up 0 bases, with 9 bases separating them. The CDR3, as DNA: TGTGCCAGCTCGCTAGAAACCTCTGGGGCCAACGTCCTGACTTTC. Translated, it gives CASSLETSGANVLTF.

The V and J genes are TRBV6-5 and TRBJ1-3; a possible D gene is TRBD1 (6 bases). Between the trimmed V and J ends, which lost 8 bases and 0 bases, there was a span of 11 bases. This CDR3 comprises 14 residues. The germline CDR1 and CDR2 sequences are MNHEY and SVGAGI. The CDR3 here is CASGSTGSGNTIYF. The CDR3 coding sequence is TGTGCCAGCGGATCGACAGGCTCTGGAAACACCATATATTTT.

The chain uses TRBV7-3 and TRBJ1-2; the match to TRBD1 covers 8 bases. The length of the CDR3 is 16 residues. V shed 2 bases and J 6 bases; nucleotides not matched to a gene: 11. Germline loops: CDR1 SGHTA, CDR2 FQGTGA. In DNA, the CDR3 is TGTGCCAGCAGCTTAGGGGCAGGGGGCGTTTTTCATGGCTACACCTTC. This gives the protein CASSLGAGGVFHGYTF. The complete variable domain, with remaining parts taken from reference TRBV7-3 and TRBJ1-2, reads GAGVSQTPSNKVTEKGKYVELRCDPISGHTALYWYRQSLGQGPEFLIYFQGTGAADDSGLPNDRFFAVRPEGSVSTLKIQRTERGDSAVYLCASSLGAGGVFHGYTFGSGTRLTVV.

This chain uses TRBV5-1 with TRBJ1-5; maybe TRBD1 (6 bases). CDR3 length: 15 amino acids. The ends were cut back, 0 bases at V and 3 bases at J, with 10 bases in the middle. CDR1 is SGHRS and CDR2 is YFSETQ in the germline V gene. Written as DNA, the CDR3 is TGCGCCAGCAGCTTGGGGGACATCCCCAATCAGCCCCAGCATTTT. Protein sequence: CASSLGDIPNQPQHF.

This sequence joins TRBV11-3 and TRBJ2-1; D possibly corresponds to TRBD2 (6 bases). V lost 3 bases to trimming and J lost 3 bases, with 6 bases between them. Germline assignment: CDR1 SGHNT and CDR2 YENEEA. This CDR3 is 13 amino acids long. CDR3 nucleotides: TGTGCCAGCAGCTTCGGGAGCTACAATGAGCAGTTCTTC. It translates to CASSFGSYNEQFF.

The chain employs TRBV12-3 or TRBV12-4 and TRBJ1-5; D may be TRBD1 (5 bases). V gave up 7 bases and J gave up 7 bases, with 11 bases separating them. The CDR3 length is 12 residues. Here the CDR3 DNA reads TGTGCCAGCACGTCAGGGTTACAGCCCCAGCATTTT. Protein product: CASTSGLQPQHF.

This chain uses TRBV11-1 with TRBJ1-6, with D possibly matching TRBD1 (6 bases). Trimming stripped 4 bases from V and 7 bases from J, with 11 bases between. In germline, CDR1 is SGHAT, CDR2 FQDESV (reference sequence). The CDR3 length is 14 residues. The CDR3: CASSSRTENSPLHF. Here the CDR3 DNA reads TGTGCCAGCAGCTCCCGGACAGAAAATTCACCCCTCCACTTT.

The genes are TRBV6-5 and TRBJ1-2; TRBD1 matches at 9 bases. CDR1 and CDR2 from the germline V gene are MNHEY and SVGAGI. Germline trimming cut 2 bases from V and 1 base from J; bases unmatched to any gene: 2. CDR3 length: 15 amino acids. CDR3 amino acids: CASSYLGQGNYGYTF. CDR3 nucleotides: TGTGCCAGCAGTTACCTGGGACAGGGTAACTATGGCTACACCTTC.

The chain carries TRBV20-1 and TRBJ2-5, with TRBD1 identical over 11 bases. V gave up 3 bases and J gave up 6 bases; unmatched junction bases: 6. The germline CDR1 and CDR2 sequences are DFQATT and SNEGSKA (reference sequence). CDR3 length equals 14 residues. The CDR3 spells CSASPGQGVQTQYF. CDR3 nucleotides: TGCAGTGCTAGTCCGGGACAGGGGGTGCAGACCCAGTACTTC.

This chain uses TRBV27 with TRBJ1-1, with no clear D. V shed 2 bases and J shed 4 bases, with 8 bases lying between them. The germline CDR1 and CDR2 sequences are MNHEY and SMNVEV (reference sequence). The CDR3 is 13 amino acids. In nucleotides, the CDR3 is TGTGCCAGCAGTTTACTCGGGATCACTGAAGCTTTCTTT. Its protein product is CASSLLGITEAFF.

This chain joins TRBV10-1 and TRBJ2-3; 9 bases match TRBD2. V lost 3 bases and J lost 0; bases outside the gene matches: 16. Germline V gene sequence: CDR1 WNHNN, CDR2 SYGVQD (reference sequence). This CDR3 comprises 20 residues. CDR3 nucleotide sequence: TGCGCCAGCAGTGACGGGCAGGCTAGCGGGATCAGGTTCAGCACAGATACGCAGTATTTT. Its translation is CASSDGQASGIRFSTDTQYF.

This chain joins TRBV6-6 and TRBJ2-1; the D gene is possibly TRBD1 (6 bases). V was clipped by 2 bases and J by 9 bases, with 14 bases between them. Germline V gene lookup returns CDR1 MNHNY and CDR2 SVGAGI (reference sequence). The CDR3 totals 14 residues. The chain's CDR3 is CASSYPGQSGEQFF. CDR3 in DNA: TGTGCCAGCAGTTACCCCGGACAGTCGGGTGAGCAGTTCTTC.

J is TRBJ2-1 and V is TRBV2; a possible D gene is TRBD2 (5 bases). This CDR3 spans 11 amino acids. Trimming shortened V by 8 bases and J by 5 bases, and 7 bases separated the two germline ends. In germline, CDR1 is SNHLY, CDR2 FYNNEI. The CDR3 here is CASEGNNEQFF. The CDR3 DNA reads TGTGCCAGCGAGGGAAACAATGAGCAGTTCTTC.

This chain connects TRBV4-1 to TRBJ1-5, with D possibly matching TRBD1 (6 bases). CDR1 and CDR2 from the germline V gene are MGHRA and YSYEKL. Trimming cost V 2 bases and J 5 bases, with 10 bases left between them. This CDR3 region has 14 residues. CDR3 sequence (DNA): TGCGCCAGCAGCCAATCCGGACAGCATCAGCCCCAGCATTTT. As protein: CASSQSGQHQPQHF.

The chain uses TRBV4-1 and TRBJ1-4; 9 nucleotides agree with TRBD1. The germline CDR1 and CDR2 sequences are MGHRA and YSYEKL. This CDR3 contains 15 residues. With V trimmed by 5 bases and J by 8 bases, 9 bases remained unmatched. This chain's CDR3 is CASSAWGQGKEKLFF. DNA of the CDR3: TGCGCCAGCAGCGCGTGGGGACAGGGTAAGGAAAAACTGTTTTTT.

This chain uses TRBV27 with TRBJ2-1; 11 nucleotides align to TRBD1. Germline CDR1 reads MNHEY; CDR2 reads SMNVEV (reference sequence). Losses at the gene ends were 3 bases for V and 0 bases for J; bases not matched to a gene: 10. CDR3 length: 19 residues. CDR3 DNA: TGTGCCAGCAGTTTGTCAAGCGGGACAGGGGGGAGCTCCTACAATGAGCAGTTCTTC. This gives the protein CASSLSSGTGGSSYNEQFF.

The chain links TRBV6-5 to TRBJ1-2; 7 bases agree with TRBD1. Germline V gene data show CDR1 as MNHEY and CDR2 as SVGAGI. Losses at the gene ends were 5 bases for V and 4 bases for J; bases not matched to a gene: 7. The CDR3 is made up of 14 amino acids. CDR3 nucleotide sequence: TGTGCCAGCAGTCCGACCCGGGACAGCTATGGCTACACCTTC. This translates into CASSPTRDSYGYTF.

This clone was counted a few times. The chain recombines TRBV19 with TRBJ1-1; no clear D gene. CDR3 length: 15 residues. Trimming removed 1 base at V and 4 bases at J, with 13 bases between. The germline CDR1 and CDR2 sequences are LNHDA and SQIVND (reference sequence). CDR3 in DNA: TGTGCCAGTAGTATAGGATTGAGGGCCGGCACTGAAGCTTTCTTT. Translated: CASSIGLRAGTEAFF.

This clone appeared once. The chain is built from TRBV11-3 and TRBJ2-3; 7 bases are a match to TRBD2. Germline CDR1 is SGHNT and CDR2 is YENEEA. The CDR3 covers 15 residues. V dropped 4 bases and J dropped 2; count of bases not matched to a gene: 6. Here the CDR3 reads CASSYGGRATDTQYF. CDR3 coding DNA: TGTGCCAGCAGCTATGGAGGGAGGGCCACAGATACGCAGTATTTT. Full variable domain (remainder filled in from reference TRBV11-3 and TRBJ2-3): EAGVVQSPRYKIIEKKQPVAFWCNPISGHNTLYWYLQNLGQGPELLIRYENEEAVDDSQLPKDRFSAERLKGVDSTLKIQPAELGDSAVYLCASSYGGRATDTQYFGPGTRLTVL.

This rearrangement joins TRBV7-2 to TRBJ1-2, with D uncertain. Looked up from germline, CDR1 is SGHTA and CDR2 is FQGNSA. Trimming took off 5 bases at V and 4 bases at J, with 14 bases between the two ends. The CDR3 sequence is 14 residues long. CDR3: CASSSEEGRYGYTF. For the CDR3, the DNA is TGTGCCAGCAGCAGCGAGGAGGGTCGCTATGGCTACACCTTC.

The CDR3 here is CASSEFSNRVNEKLFF. The CDR3 bases are TGCGCCAGCAGTGAGTTTTCTAACAGGGTAAATGAAAAACTGTTTTTT. This chain links TRBV10-2 with TRBJ1-4, with D maybe TRBD1 (6 bases). The CDR3 loop spans 16 amino acids. V was cut by 1 base and J by 5 bases, with 14 bases left in between. The germline gives CDR1 WSHSY, CDR2 SAAADI.

The CDR3 bases are TGTGCCAGCAGCCCCCGACTAGAGGCTGAGCAGTTCTTC. This gives the protein CASSPRLEAEQFF. V usage is TRBV11-2 and J usage is TRBJ2-1; D might be TRBD2 (6 bases). Germline V CDR1 and CDR2: SGHAT, FQNNGV. The CDR3 spans 13 residues. V was trimmed by 5 bases and J by 9 bases, leaving 14 bases between them.